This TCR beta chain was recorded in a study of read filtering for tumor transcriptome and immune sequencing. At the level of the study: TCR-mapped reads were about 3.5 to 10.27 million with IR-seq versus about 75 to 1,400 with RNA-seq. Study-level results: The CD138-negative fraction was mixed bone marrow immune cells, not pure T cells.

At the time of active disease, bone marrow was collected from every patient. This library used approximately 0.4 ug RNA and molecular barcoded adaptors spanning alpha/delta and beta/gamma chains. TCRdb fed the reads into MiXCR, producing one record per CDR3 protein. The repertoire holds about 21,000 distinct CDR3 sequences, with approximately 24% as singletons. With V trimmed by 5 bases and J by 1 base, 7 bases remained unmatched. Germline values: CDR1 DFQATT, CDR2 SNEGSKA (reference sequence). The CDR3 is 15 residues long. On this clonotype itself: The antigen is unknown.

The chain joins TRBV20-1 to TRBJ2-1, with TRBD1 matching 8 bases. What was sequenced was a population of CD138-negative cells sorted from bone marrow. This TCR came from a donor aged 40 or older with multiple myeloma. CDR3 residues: CSAPQDRASYNEQFF. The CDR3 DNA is TGCAGTGCTCCTCAGGACAGGGCTTCCTACAATGAGCAGTTCTTC.